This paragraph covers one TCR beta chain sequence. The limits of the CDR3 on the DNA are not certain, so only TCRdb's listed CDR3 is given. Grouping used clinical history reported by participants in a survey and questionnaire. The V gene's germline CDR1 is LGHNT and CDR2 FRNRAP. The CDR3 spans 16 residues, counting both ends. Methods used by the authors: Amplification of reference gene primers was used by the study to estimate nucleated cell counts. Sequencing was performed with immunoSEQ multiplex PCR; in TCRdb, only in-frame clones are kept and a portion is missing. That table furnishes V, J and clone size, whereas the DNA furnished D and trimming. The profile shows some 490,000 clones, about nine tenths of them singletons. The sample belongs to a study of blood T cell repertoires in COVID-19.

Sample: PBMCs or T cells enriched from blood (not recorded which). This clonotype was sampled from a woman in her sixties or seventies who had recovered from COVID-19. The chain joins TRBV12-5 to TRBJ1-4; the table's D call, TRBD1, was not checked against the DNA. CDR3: CASGLTFGDRVGKLFF.